This section outlines one T cell receptor beta chain sequence together with its context. This entry comes from a study of CD8 T cells in Susac syndrome. High-throughput TCR beta sequencing covered peripheral CD8+ and CD4+ T cells. The CDR3 is 14 amino acids. V was pared by 2 bases and J by 12 bases, with 17 bases between. Germline CDR1 and CDR2: LNHNV and YYDKDF (reference sequence). Random hexamers were used to reverse transcribe 0.5 to 1 ug of RNA. An immunoSEQ multiplex PCR generated amplified TCR beta CDR3 products spanning 54 Vbeta and 13 Jbeta. Via MiXCR, TCRdb re-called the immunoSEQ multiplex PCR reads, giving one row per CDR3 protein. The sample lists approximately 200,000 distinct CDR3 sequences, under 97% seen once, with about 0.093% in the top ten.

The receptor was derived from a human donor with multiple sclerosis. The chain carries TRBV15 and TRBJ2-1, with D hard to call. The sample was CD4+ T cells from PBMCs. In nucleotides, the CDR3 is TGTGCCACCAGCAGACCCCCGATGGCGTTCGGGCAGTTCTTC. Its protein product is CATSRPPMAFGQFF.